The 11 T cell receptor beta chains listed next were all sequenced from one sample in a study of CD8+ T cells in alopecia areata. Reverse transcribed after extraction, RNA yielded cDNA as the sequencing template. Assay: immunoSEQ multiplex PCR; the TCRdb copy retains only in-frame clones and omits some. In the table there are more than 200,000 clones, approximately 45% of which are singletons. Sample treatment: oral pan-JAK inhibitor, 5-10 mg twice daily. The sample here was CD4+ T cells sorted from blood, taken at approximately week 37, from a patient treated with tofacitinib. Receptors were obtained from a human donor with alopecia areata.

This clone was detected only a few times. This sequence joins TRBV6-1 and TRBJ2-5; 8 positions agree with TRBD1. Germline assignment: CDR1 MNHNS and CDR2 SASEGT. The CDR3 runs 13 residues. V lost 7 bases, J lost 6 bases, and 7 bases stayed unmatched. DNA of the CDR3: TGTGCCAGCACCCCAGGGGGCTGGAAGACCCAGTACTTC. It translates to CASTPGGWKTQYF.

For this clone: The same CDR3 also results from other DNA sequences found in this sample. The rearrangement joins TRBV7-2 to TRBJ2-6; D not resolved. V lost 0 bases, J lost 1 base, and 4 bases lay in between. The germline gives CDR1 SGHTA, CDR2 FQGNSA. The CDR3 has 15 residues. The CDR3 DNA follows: TGTGCCAGCAGCTTAGCAGGTTCTGGGGCCAACGTCCTGACTTTC. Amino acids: CASSLAGSGANVLTF.

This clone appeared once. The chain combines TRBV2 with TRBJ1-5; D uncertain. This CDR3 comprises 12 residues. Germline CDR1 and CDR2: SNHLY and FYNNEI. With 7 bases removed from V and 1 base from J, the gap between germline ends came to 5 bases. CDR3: CASTTSNQPQHF. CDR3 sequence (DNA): TGTGCCAGCACCACAAGCAATCAGCCCCAGCATTTT.

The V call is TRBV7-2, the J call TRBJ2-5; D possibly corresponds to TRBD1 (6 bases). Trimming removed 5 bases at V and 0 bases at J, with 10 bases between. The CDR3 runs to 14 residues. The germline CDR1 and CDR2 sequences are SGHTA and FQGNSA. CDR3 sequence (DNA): TGTGCCAGCAGCCCAACAGGGTACCAAGAGACCCAGTACTTC. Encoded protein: CASSPTGYQETQYF. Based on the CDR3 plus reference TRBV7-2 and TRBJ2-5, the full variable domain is GAGVSQSPSNKVTEKGKDVELRCDPISGHTALYWYRQSLGQGLEFLIYFQGNSAPDKSGLPSDRFSAERTGGSVSTLTIQRTQQEDSAVYLCASSPTGYQETQYFGPGTRLLVL.

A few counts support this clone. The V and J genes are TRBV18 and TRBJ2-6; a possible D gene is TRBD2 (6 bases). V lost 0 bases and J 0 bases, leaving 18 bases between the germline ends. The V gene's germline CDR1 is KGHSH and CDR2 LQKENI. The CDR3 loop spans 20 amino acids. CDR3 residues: CASSPPFQRRGASGANVLTF. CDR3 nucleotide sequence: TGTGCCAGCTCACCACCTTTTCAGCGGAGGGGAGCCTCTGGGGCCAACGTCCTGACTTTC.

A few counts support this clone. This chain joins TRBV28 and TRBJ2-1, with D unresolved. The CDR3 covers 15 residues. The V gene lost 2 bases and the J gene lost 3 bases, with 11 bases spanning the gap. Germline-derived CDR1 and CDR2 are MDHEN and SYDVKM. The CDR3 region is CASSLGPENYNEQFF. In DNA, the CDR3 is TGTGCCAGCAGTTTAGGTCCAGAAAACTACAATGAGCAGTTCTTC. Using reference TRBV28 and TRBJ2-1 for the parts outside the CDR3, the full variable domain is DVKVTQSSRYLVKRTGEKVFLECVQDMDHENMFWYRQDPGLGLRLIYFSYDVKMKEKGDIPEGYSVSREKKERFSLILESASTNQTSMYLCASSLGPENYNEQFFGPGTRLTVL.

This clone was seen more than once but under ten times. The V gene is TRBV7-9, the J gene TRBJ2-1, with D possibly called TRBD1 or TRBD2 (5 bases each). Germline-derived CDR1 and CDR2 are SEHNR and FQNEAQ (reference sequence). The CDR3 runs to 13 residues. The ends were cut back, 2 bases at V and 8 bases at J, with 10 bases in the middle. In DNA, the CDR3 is TGTGCCAGCAGCTTAAGAGGGACGGATGAGCAGTTCTTC. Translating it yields CASSLRGTDEQFF.

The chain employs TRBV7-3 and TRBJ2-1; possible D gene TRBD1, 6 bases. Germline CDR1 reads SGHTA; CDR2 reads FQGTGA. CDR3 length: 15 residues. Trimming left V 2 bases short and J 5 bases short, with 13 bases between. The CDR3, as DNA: TGTGCCAGCAGCTTAGAACAGGGTTACCACAATGAGCAGTTCTTC. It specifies CASSLEQGYHNEQFF.

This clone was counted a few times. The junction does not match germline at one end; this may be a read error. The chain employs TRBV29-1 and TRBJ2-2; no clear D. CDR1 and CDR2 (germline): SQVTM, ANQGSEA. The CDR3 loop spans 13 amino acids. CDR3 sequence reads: CSGEIGNTGELFF. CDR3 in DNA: TGCAGCGGTGAAATAGGGAACACCGGGGAGCTGTTTTTT.

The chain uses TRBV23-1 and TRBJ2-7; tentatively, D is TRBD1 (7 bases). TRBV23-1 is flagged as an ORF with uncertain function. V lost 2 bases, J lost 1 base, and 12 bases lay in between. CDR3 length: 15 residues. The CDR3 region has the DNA TGCGCCAGCAGTCAACGCGGGACAGTTTCCTACGAGCAGTACTTC. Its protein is CASSQRGTVSYEQYF.

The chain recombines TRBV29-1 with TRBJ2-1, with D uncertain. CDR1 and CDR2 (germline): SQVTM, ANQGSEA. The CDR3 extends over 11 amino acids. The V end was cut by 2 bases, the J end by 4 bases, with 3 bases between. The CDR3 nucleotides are TGCAGCGTTGAAATATACAATGAGCAGTTCTTC. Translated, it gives CSVEIYNEQFF.